This record covers a single TCR beta chain. Its target is not known. TCR beta cDNA libraries included unique molecular identifiers. TCRdb itself ran the PCR reads through MiXCR, one entry per CDR3 protein. The table shows roughly 570,000 distinct CDR3 sequences, with about a third occurring only once. The germline gives CDR1 DFQATT, CDR2 SNEGSKA (reference sequence). The CDR3 is made up of 14 amino acids. The V gene lost 6 bases and the J gene lost 8 bases, with 22 bases spanning the gap. This record belongs to a study of post-analysis software for immune sequencing data. As for the study in general: Both relapsing-remitting and secondary progressive multiple sclerosis featured among the disease courses, as did progressive-relapsing multiple sclerosis. Study findings and constraints: Patients with multiple sclerosis recorded significantly lower normalized Chao1 diversity than controls, the study found. When patients were compared with controls, four or five TRBV segments were more frequent, TRBV5-6, TRBV5-1 and TRBV20-1 among them. Strong co-clustering by F measure was evident for samples that had been prepared in the same batch.

Sequencing input: blood. V gene TRBV20-1 combines with J gene TRBJ1-2; D not resolved. This receptor was identified in a girl aged 2-17 years with multiple sclerosis. The CDR3, as DNA: TGCAGTGCCCACGGCCCATGGGAGTCTTCGGGCTACACCTTC. This encodes CSAHGPWESSGYTF.